These 8 T cell receptor beta chains share one sample of origin, sequenced in a study of T cell responses to AZD1222 COVID-19 vaccine. Sequencing used immunoSEQ multiplex PCR; TCRdb keeps in-frame clones, though not all of them. Altogether about 37,000 clones are present, around 88% being singletons, with the ten largest covering roughly 6.2%. This sample comprised peripheral blood, obtained on day 0 of AZD1222 vaccination. The receptor set was obtained from an adult in good health.

This chain links TRBV9 with TRBJ1-5; D is possibly TRBD1 (5 bases). V was pared by 5 bases and J by 3 bases, with 12 bases between. Germline loops: CDR1 SGDLS, CDR2 YYNGEE. This CDR3 spans 14 amino acids. CDR3 sequence reads: CASSEGADNQPQHF. The CDR3 nucleotides are TGTGCCAGCAGTGAAGGGGCTGACAATCAGCCCCAGCATTTT.

The V and J genes are TRBV28 and TRBJ2-7; 7 nucleotides agree with TRBD2. Per the germline V gene, CDR1 is MDHEN and CDR2 is SYDVKM. CDR3 size: 15 residues. J gave up 6 bases and V 5 bases, and 13 bases lay outside the gene matches. CDR3 bases: TGTGCCAGCAGTACCTGGTCTGGGGGGGGTTCCGAGCAGTACTTC. As protein: CASSTWSGGGSEQYF.

The chain employs TRBV4-2 and TRBJ2-1, with D possibly TRBD2 on 6 matching bases. The V end was cut by 1 base, the J end by 6 bases, with 16 bases between. The CDR3 extends over 16 amino acids. The V gene's germline CDR1 is LGHNA and CDR2 YNFKEQ. The CDR3 DNA is TGTGCCAGCAGCCAAGTTCAGCGGGTTATTCCCAATGAGCAGTTCTTC. Amino acids: CASSQVQRVIPNEQFF.

This clone is a singleton in its sample. The chain has TRBV4-3 and TRBJ1-1; D is possibly TRBD1 (6 bases). V was trimmed by 1 base and J by 0 bases, leaving 21 bases between them. The CDR3 runs to 19 residues. The germline CDR1 and CDR2 sequences are LGHNA and YSLEER. The CDR3 region is CASSQGSPKWTALNTEAFF. The CDR3 nucleotides are TGCGCCAGCAGCCAAGGGTCGCCGAAATGGACAGCTTTGAACACTGAAGCTTTCTTT.

The genes are TRBV6-5 and TRBJ1-1; tentative D call: TRBD1 (5 bases). CDR3 length: 14 residues. V shed 8 bases and J shed 1 base, with 14 bases lying between them. In germline, CDR1 is MNHEY, CDR2 SVGAGI. The CDR3 sequence is CASRRRQQNTEAFF. The CDR3 bases are TGTGCCAGCCGCCGGAGACAGCAGAACACTGAAGCTTTCTTT.

The chain couples TRBV18 to TRBJ2-3, with D possibly matching TRBD2 (6 bases). Germline lookup yields CDR1 KGHSH and CDR2 LQKENI. Between the trimmed V and J ends, which lost 1 base and 7 bases, there was a span of 15 bases. CDR3 length: 15 residues. The CDR3 coding sequence is TGTGCCAGCTCACCACAACGCGGGGACGGGAATACGCAGTATTTT. Protein: CASSPQRGDGNTQYF.

V is TRBV4-2 and J is TRBJ1-1, with 10 positions matching TRBD1. The CDR3 has 14 residues. After removal of 2 bases from V and 6 bases from J, the junction contained 3 bases not matched to a gene. The germline gives CDR1 LGHNA, CDR2 YNFKEQ. Here the CDR3 reads CASSQLGQGAEAFF. CDR3 sequence (DNA): TGTGCCAGCAGCCAACTCGGACAGGGGGCTGAAGCTTTCTTT.

This sequence joins TRBV2 and TRBJ2-7; the D gene is possibly TRBD2 (5 bases). In germline, CDR1 is SNHLY, CDR2 FYNNEI. The V and J ends lost 7 bases and 5 bases respectively, with 6 bases between them. CDR3 length equals 10 residues. The CDR3 sequence is CASNGDEQYF. The CDR3 DNA follows: TGTGCCAGCAACGGGGACGAGCAGTACTTC.